The entry below describes one T cell receptor beta chain. The sample is drawn from a study of blood T cell repertoires in COVID-19. Generated by immunoSEQ multiplex PCR, the TCRdb table keeps only in-frame clones and is missing some. The profile covers around 270,000 clones, with about 91% appearing a single time and approximately 2.6% taken by the ten largest. Trimming took 4 bases from V and 7 from J; bases not matched to a gene: 9. The germline CDR1 and CDR2 sequences are SGHRS and YFSETQ. The CDR3 is 15 residues long. The sample consisted of peripheral blood. The sequence was obtained from a person under 35 with COVID-19, enrolled during active disease. The rearrangement uses TRBV5-1 and TRBJ1-4; 8 bases line up with TRBD1. The CDR3 nucleotides are TGCGCCAGCAGCAGTCGGACAGGGATAGGTGAAAAACTGTTTTTT. Translated, it gives CASSSRTGIGEKLFF.